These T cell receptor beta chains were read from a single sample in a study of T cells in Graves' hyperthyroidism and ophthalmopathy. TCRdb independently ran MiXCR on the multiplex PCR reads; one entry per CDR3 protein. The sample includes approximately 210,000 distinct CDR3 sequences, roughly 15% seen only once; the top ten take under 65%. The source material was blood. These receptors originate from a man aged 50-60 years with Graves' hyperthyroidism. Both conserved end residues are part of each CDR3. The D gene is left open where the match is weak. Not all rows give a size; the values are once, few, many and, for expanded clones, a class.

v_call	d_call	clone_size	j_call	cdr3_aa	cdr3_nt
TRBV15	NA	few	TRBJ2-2	CATSRDPPREVTGELFF	TGTGCCACCAGCAGAGATCCGCCAAGGGAGGTCACCGGGGAGCTGTTTTTT
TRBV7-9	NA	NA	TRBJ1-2	CASSTGYGYTF	TGTGCCAGCAGCACGGGATATGGCTACACCTTC
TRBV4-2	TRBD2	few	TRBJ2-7	CASSRGTSGSGAYEQYF	TGTGCCAGCAGCCGGGGGACTAGCGGGAGTGGGGCCTACGAGCAGTACTTC
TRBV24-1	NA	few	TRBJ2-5	CATSEPPRETQYF	TGTGCCACCAGTGAGCCACCCAGGGAGACCCAGTACTTC
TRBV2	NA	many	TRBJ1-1	CASSEGWGTEAFF	TGTGCCAGCAGTGAAGGGTGGGGAACTGAAGCTTTCTTT
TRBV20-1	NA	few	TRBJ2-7	CSARDLTDPYEQYF	TGCAGTGCTAGAGATTTGACCGACCCCTACGAGCAGTACTTC
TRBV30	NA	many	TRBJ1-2	CAWSSTTRGTNYGYTF	TGTGCCTGGAGTTCGACGACCCGGGGAACTAACTATGGCTACACCTTC
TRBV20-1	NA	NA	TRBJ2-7	CSAWDRGVLAGGVSYEQYF	TGCAGTGCTTGGGACAGGGGGGTGCTAGCGGGAGGGGTCTCCTACGAGCAGTACTTC
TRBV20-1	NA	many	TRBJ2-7	CSALFPGAGEQYF	TGCAGTGCCCTCTTCCCGGGGGCCGGCGAGCAGTACTTC
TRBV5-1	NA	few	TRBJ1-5	CASSLAGVSNQPQHF	TGCGCCAGCAGCTTGGCGGGGGTTAGCAATCAGCCCCAGCATTTT
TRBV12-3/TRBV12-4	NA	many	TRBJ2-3	CASSLAERTQYF	TGTGCCAGCAGTTTGGCAGAGCGGACGCAGTATTTT
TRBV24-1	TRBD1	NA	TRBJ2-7	CATSDCRQGNLYEQYF	TGTGCCACCAGTGATTGCCGACAGGGCAACCTCTACGAGCAGTACTTC
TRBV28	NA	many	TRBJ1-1	CASSLGGLNTEAFF	TGTGCCAGCAGTTTGGGCGGCCTGAACACTGAAGCTTTCTTT
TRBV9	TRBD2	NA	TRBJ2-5	CASSAGLAVGETQYF	TGTGCCAGCAGCGCGGGACTAGCGGTGGGGGAGACCCAGTACTTC
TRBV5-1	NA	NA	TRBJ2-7	CASSPRGSGEVPYEQYF	TGCGCCAGCAGCCCCCGTGGTAGCGGAGAAGTACCCTACGAGCAGTACTTC
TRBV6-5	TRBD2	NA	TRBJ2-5	CASSYVSGRHQETQYF	TGTGCCAGCAGTTACGTTAGCGGGAGGCACCAAGAGACCCAGTACTTC
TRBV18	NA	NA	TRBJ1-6	CASSPAEGYNSPLHF	TGTGCCAGCTCACCGGCCGAGGGATATAATTCACCCCTCCACTTT
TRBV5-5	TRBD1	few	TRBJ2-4	CASSLEGTGENIQYF	TGTGCCAGCAGCTTGGAGGGGACAGGGGAAAACATTCAGTACTTC
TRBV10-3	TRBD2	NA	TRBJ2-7	CAISDGLAGSYEQYF	TGTGCCATCAGCGATGGACTAGCGGGATCCTACGAGCAGTACTTC
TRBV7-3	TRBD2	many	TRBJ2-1	CASSPLAGHYNEQFF	TGTGCCAGCAGCCCCTTAGCGGGCCACTACAATGAGCAGTTCTTC
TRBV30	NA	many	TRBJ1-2	CAWSVLTNYGYTF	TGTGCCTGGAGTGTATTAACTAACTATGGCTACACCTTC
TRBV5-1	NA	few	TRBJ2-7	CASSLGQGPDEQYF	TGCGCCAGCAGCTTGGGGCAGGGGCCGGACGAGCAGTACTTC
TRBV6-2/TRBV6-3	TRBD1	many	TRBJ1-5	CATLSAGTGPYSNQPQHF	TGTGCCACCCTCTCCGCCGGGACAGGGCCTTATAGCAATCAGCCCCAGCATTTT
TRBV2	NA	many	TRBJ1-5	CASSRSNSNQPQHF	TGTGCCAGCAGTAGGTCCAATAGCAATCAGCCCCAGCATTTT
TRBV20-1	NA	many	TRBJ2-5	CSASTRPPEAQYF	TGCAGTGCTAGCACGAGACCCCCAGAGGCCCAGTACTTC
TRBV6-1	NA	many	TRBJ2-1	CASSEQAHNEQFF	TGTGCCAGCAGTGAACAGGCTCACAATGAGCAGTTCTTC
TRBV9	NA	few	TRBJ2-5	CASSAYSGTTQETQYF	TGTGCCAGCAGCGCCTATTCCGGGACAACGCAAGAGACCCAGTACTTC
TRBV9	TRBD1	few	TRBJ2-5	CASSVSLGTARVPETQYF	TGTGCCAGCAGCGTAAGTCTAGGGACAGCCCGCGTCCCAGAGACCCAGTACTTC